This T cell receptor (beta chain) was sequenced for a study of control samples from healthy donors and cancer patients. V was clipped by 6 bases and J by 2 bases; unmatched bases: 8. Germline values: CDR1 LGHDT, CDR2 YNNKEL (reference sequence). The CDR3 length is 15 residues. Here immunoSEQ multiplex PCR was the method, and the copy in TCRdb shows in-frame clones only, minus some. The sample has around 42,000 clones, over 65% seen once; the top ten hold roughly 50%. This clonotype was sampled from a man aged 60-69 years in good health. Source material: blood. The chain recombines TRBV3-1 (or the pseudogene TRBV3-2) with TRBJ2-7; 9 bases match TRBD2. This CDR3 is CASRARSSGTYEQYF. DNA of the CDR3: TGTGCCAGCAGGGCGAGGTCTAGCGGGACCTACGAGCAGTACTTC.